This TCR beta chain was identified during a study of esophageal squamous cell carcinoma under preoperative chemotherapy. Across the study: Samples included peripheral blood T cells as well as tumor-infiltrating lymphocytes.

Broader study findings: Abundant clones tended to shrink rather than expand after paclitaxel-nedaplatin.

Looked up from germline, CDR1 is SGHVS and CDR2 is FQNEAQ. The CDR3 has 16 residues. About this clonotype: Its antigen is currently unknown.

This sample's time point: after preoperative PTX-NDP chemotherapy. TCRdb passed the PCR reads through MiXCR, listing each CDR3 protein once. The table shows around 30,000 distinct CDR3 sequences, with around 49% occurring only once. This receptor was identified in a human donor with esophageal squamous cell carcinoma. The donor label of this sample is uncertain. This specimen was taken from a patient given preoperative chemotherapy. V is TRBV7-8 and J is TRBJ2-3, with a weak D call TRBD2 (7 bases). Judging by the DNA end, TRBJ2-4 fits better; the J call may be wrong. CDR3 loop: CASSNLGGGAGDIQYF. As DNA, the CDR3 is TGTGCCAGCAGCAACCTGGGGGGGGGGGCCGGTGATATTCAGTACTTC.